The clone carrying this T cell receptor (beta chain) rates as medium-sized. Time point indicated: pretreatment peripheral blood. The sample is drawn from a study of PD-L1 blockade in urothelial cancer. Synthetic TCR analog templates were spiked into each PCR. Profiled with immunoSEQ multiplex PCR; TCRdb holds only in-frame clones, not every one. This table holds about 50,000 clones, roughly four fifths found once. Sequences were derived from PBMCs, sampled around atezolizumab (anti-PD-L1) treatment. This clonotype was obtained from a man between 65 and 85 years old with urothelial cancer.

CDR3 sequence reads: CASTIGQGNQPQHF. The CDR3 DNA sequence: TGTGCCAGCACTATCGGACAGGGGAATCAGCCCCAGCATTTT. The chain has TRBV6-6 and TRBJ1-5; 9 nucleotides align to TRBD1. CDR1 MNHNY and CDR2 SVGAGI come from the germline V gene (reference sequence). V dropped 7 bases and J dropped 4; count of bases not matched to a gene: 5. The CDR3 contains 14 residues.